The TCR beta chain under discussion was sequenced for a study of T cell changes during pregnancy in multiple sclerosis (dated by TCRdb to about 2019). Study-wide context: The study looked at changes in the T cell repertoire across pregnancy in women with multiple sclerosis.

Regarding this clone: Which antigen it targets is not known. Per-nucleotide qualities are absent, and no much larger clonotype sits a single base away.

Receptor amplification or capture employed the immunoSEQ multiplex PCR assay. TCRdb re-hosts the immuneACCESS table, in-frame sequences only. Its copies lack some clones; in the studies checked, an unresolved V gene accounts for under half of them, and the cause for the rest is not known. This sample is represented by approximately 100,000 clones; about 90% of them were singletons. Jointly, the top ten make up 0.93% of the sample. V trim: 3 bases; J trim: 6 bases; unmatched bases: 4. The CDR1 and CDR2 encoded by the germline V gene are LGHNA and YSLEER. Including the terminal cysteine and phenylalanine, the CDR3 comprises 14 residues. The DNA shown is the 42-base CDR3, in frame from base 1.

This receptor was obtained from a female donor with multiple sclerosis, enrolled in a pregnancy study. The sample was peripheral blood, taken after pregnancy. The chain joins TRBV4-3 to TRBJ2-4; the junction holds 8 bases that match TRBD2. Read as DNA, the sequence is TGCGCCAGCAGCCAGAGGGCGGGGGGAAACATTCAGTACTTC. Its protein product is CASSQRAGGNIQYF.